This T cell receptor (beta chain) was obtained from a study of OX40 agonist ivuxolimab in advanced cancers. Overall study context: The diagnoses of dose-escalation patients were hepatocellular carcinoma, melanoma, renal cell or head and neck cancer.

To note about this clone: The antigen is unknown.

Broader study findings: More expanded clones were found, on average, in CD8+ than in CD4+ T cells. Clonal expansion by week 6 occurred in CD4+ and CD8+ blood T cells (at 0.1 to 3.0 mg/kg). Clonal expansion among partial responders at 0.1-3.0 mg/kg ranked near the lowest.

Profiled with immunoSEQ multiplex PCR; TCRdb holds only in-frame clones, not every one. The top ten hold about 4% of the sample, which has 75,000 to 95,000 clones, 87% seen once. This CDR3 has 14 residues. Germline CDR1 is SGHNT and CDR2 is YENEEA. V lost 3 bases to trimming and J lost 2 bases; unmatched junction nucleotides: 3. The TCR originated in an adult with an advanced solid tumor such as melanoma, head and neck, liver or kidney cancer. The chain employs TRBV11-3 and TRBJ2-7, with 8 bases aligning to TRBD2. Sequenced material: CD4+ or CD8+ T cells sorted from blood, taken in a trial of the OX40 agonist ivuxolimab. The CDR3 reads CASSLAGGAYEQYF. In DNA, the CDR3 is TGTGCCAGCAGCTTGGCGGGAGGAGCCTACGAGCAGTACTTC.